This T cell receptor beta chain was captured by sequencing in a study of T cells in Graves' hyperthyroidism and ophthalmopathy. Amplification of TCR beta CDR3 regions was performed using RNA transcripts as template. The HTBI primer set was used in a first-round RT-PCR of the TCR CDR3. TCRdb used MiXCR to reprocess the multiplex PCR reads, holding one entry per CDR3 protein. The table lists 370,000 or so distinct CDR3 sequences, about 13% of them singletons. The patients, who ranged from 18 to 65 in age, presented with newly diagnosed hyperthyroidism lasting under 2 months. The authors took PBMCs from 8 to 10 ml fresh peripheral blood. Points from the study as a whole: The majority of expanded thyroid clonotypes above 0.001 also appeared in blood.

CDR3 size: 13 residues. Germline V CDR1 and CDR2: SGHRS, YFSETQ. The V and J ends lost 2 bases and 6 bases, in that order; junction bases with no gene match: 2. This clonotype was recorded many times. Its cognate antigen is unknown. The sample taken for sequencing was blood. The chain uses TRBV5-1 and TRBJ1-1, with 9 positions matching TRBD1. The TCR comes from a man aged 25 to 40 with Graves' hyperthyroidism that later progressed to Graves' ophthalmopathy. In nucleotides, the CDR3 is TGCGCCAGCAGCTTAAACAGGGGGCCTGAAGCTTTCTTT. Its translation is CASSLNRGPEAFF. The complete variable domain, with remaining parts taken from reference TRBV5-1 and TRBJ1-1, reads KAGVTQTPRYLIKTRGQQVTLSCSPISGHRSVSWYQQTPGQGLQFLFEYFSETQRNKGNFPGRFSGRQFSNSRSEMNVSTLELGDSALYLCASSLNRGPEAFFGQGTRLTVV.